This is a list of T cell receptor beta chains from one sample in a study of blood T cell repertoires in COVID-19. Repertoires were generated with immunoSEQ multiplex PCR, while TCRdb's copy carries only in-frame clones and drops some. This table holds 110,000 to 150,000 clones, around 86% found once. The source material was PBMCs or T cells enriched from blood (not recorded which). The receptors derive from a man between 45 and 60 years old who had recovered from COVID-19. The CDR3 runs from the conserved cysteine through the conserved F or W. Each record gives: J gene, D gene, V gene, clone size, CDR3 DNA, CDR3 protein. D genes are given only for firm matches. Clone size, where shown, is once, few, many, or a class for clones that have expanded.

TRBJ2-3,TRBD1,TRBV7-6,-,TGTGCCAGCAGCTCCTTAACGGGACAGGGAACAGATACGCAGTATTTT,CASSSLTGQGTDTQYF
TRBJ2-1,TRBD2,TRBV9,-,TGTGCCAGCAGCTCGAGACTAGCGGGAGGTCATAATGAGCAGTTCTTC,CASSSRLAGGHNEQFF
TRBJ2-2,TRBD2,TRBV7-9,-,TGTGCCAGCAGCAAAACCCTAGCGGGAGATGCCGGGGAGCTGTTTTTT,CASSKTLAGDAGELFF
TRBJ2-1,TRBD2,TRBV4-2,-,TGTGCCAGCAGTCTGGGGGGGGTTCCCTCCTACAATGAGCAGTTCTTC,CASSLGGVPSYNEQFF
TRBJ2-1,-,TRBV7-2,-,TGTGCCAGCAGCTTCGCAGGATCTCTCTCCGAGCAGTTCTTC,CASSFAGSLSEQFF
TRBJ1-5,-,TRBV10-3,-,TGTGCCACAAAAGAACAGGGCCGAAACAATCAGCCCCAGCATTTT,CATKEQGRNNQPQHF
TRBJ1-5,TRBD1,TRBV11-2,-,TGTGCCAGCAGCCGGGGACAGGGGATCAATCAGCCCCAGCATTTT,CASSRGQGINQPQHF
TRBJ2-1,TRBD2,TRBV7-9,-,TGTGCCAGCAGCCACCCGGGACTAAGTAATGAGCAGTTCTTC,CASSHPGLSNEQFF
TRBJ1-5,TRBD1,TRBV28,-,TGTGCCAGCAGTTCTCCGGGACAGGGTTTAAATCAGCCCCAGCATTTT,CASSSPGQGLNQPQHF
TRBJ1-2,TRBD1,TRBV2,-,TGTGCCAGCTCCCGGGACAGCCCGTGGGGCTACACCTTC,CASSRDSPWGYTF
TRBJ2-7,TRBD2,TRBV10-3,-,TGTGCCATCAGTGACACGAAGGGACTAGCGGGCTACGAGCAGTACTTC,CAISDTKGLAGYEQYF
TRBJ1-3,-,TRBV14,-,TGTGCCAGCAGCCAAGATATCTCTGGAAACACCATATATTTT,CASSQDISGNTIYF
TRBJ1-4,TRBD1,TRBV7-2,-,TGTGCCAGCAGCCTACGACAGGGGGCAGGAACTAATGAAAAACTGTTTTTT,CASSLRQGAGTNEKLFF
TRBJ1-1,TRBD1,TRBV5-1,-,TGCGCCAGCAGCCAGGACAGGGTCGGACTGAGGGACACTGAAGCTTTCTTT,CASSQDRVGLRDTEAFF
TRBJ2-3,TRBD1,TRBV4-3,-,TGCGCCAGCAGCCTTAACAGGGGGCGGGCAGATACGCAGTATTTT,CASSLNRGRADTQYF
TRBJ1-5,-,TRBV4-3,-,TGCGCCAGCAGCCAATATGGGTCGGACTCAGAGGGGCCCCAGCATTTT,CASSQYGSDSEGPQHF
TRBJ2-2,-,TRBV9,-,TGTGCCAGCAGCCCGATCGGACACGCCGGGGAGCTGTTTTTT,CASSPIGHAGELFF
TRBJ2-2,TRBD2,TRBV28,-,TGTGCCAGCAGCTTTTGGGGAGCGGGAGGGGGGAACACCGGGGAGCTGTTTTTT,CASSFWGAGGGNTGELFF
TRBJ2-7,-,TRBV19,-,TGTGCCAGTAGTAAGGGGGACTCCTACGAGCAGTACTTC,CASSKGDSYEQYF
TRBJ2-5,TRBD1,TRBV11-2,-,TGTGCCAGCAGCGGGACAGGGAGTCAAGAGACCCAGTACTTC,CASSGTGSQETQYF
TRBJ1-4,TRBD1,TRBV28,-,TGTGCCAGCAGTTCGGAAACCGGGACAGCTAATGAAAAACTGTTTTTT,CASSSETGTANEKLFF
TRBJ1-5,-,TRBV7-2,-,TGTGCCAGCAGCAAAAACTCCAAAGTCCAGGGGAATCAGCCCCAGCATTTT,CASSKNSKVQGNQPQHF
TRBJ2-2,TRBD2,TRBV5-1,-,TGCGCCAGCAGCTTGCGTAGCGGGAGAGGAACCGGGGAGCTGTTTTTT,CASSLRSGRGTGELFF
TRBJ1-2,-,TRBV7-2,-,TGTGCCAGCAGCCCCGGACGGGCGGGATATGGCTACACCTTC,CASSPGRAGYGYTF
TRBJ2-3,-,TRBV2,-,TGTGCCAGCACCCCCAAACCGGGTATAAATACGCAGTATTTT,CASTPKPGINTQYF
TRBJ2-7,TRBD2,TRBV5-6,-,TGTGCCAGCAGCTTTGTGGTAGCGGGAACCTACGAGCAGTACTTC,CASSFVVAGTYEQYF
TRBJ1-1,TRBD1,TRBV7-2,-,TGTGCCAGCAGCCCACAGGGGGCAATCACTGAAGCTTTCTTT,CASSPQGAITEAFF
TRBJ2-7,TRBD1,TRBV11-2,-,TGTGCCAGCAGCTCCCCAGGGACAGCCAATGCCTACGAGCAGTACTTC,CASSSPGTANAYEQYF
TRBJ1-1,-,TRBV6-5,-,TGTGCCAGCAGCCCCCCATGGCCCGTGGACACTGAAGCTTTCTTT,CASSPPWPVDTEAFF
TRBJ1-1,-,TRBV27,few,TGTGCCAGCAAGGGGCAGACAAACACTGAAGCTTTCTTT,CASKGQTNTEAFF
TRBJ1-2,-,TRBV5-5,-,TGTGCCAGCAGCTTGTCACAGGGTGGGTGGTATGGCTACACCTTC,CASSLSQGGWYGYTF
TRBJ1-2,-,TRBV3-1/TRBV3-2,few,TGTGCCAGCAGCTTCCTCCAGAGGTCCCTTTACTATGGCTACACCTTC,CASSFLQRSLYYGYTF
TRBJ1-3,-,TRBV5-4,-,TGTGCCAGCAGCTTGGCCGCAGAAAACTCTGGAAACACCATATATTTT,CASSLAAENSGNTIYF
TRBJ2-3,TRBD2,TRBV5-1,once,TGCGCCAGCAGCCTGCAGACGGCGGGGGGCGGGGAAGATACGCAGTATTTT,CASSLQTAGGGEDTQYF
TRBJ2-7,-,TRBV27,-,TGTGCCAGCAGTAAAACAGGGCCCGGGCCCTACGAGCAGTACTTC,CASSKTGPGPYEQYF
TRBJ2-3,TRBD2,TRBV9,-,TGTGCCAGCAGCGCCACGGGGGGGCCGAGCACAGATACGCAGTATTTT,CASSATGGPSTDTQYF
TRBJ1-1,TRBD1,TRBV27,-,TGTGCCAGCATCGACAGGGGGCCCGTAGGCACTGAAGCTTTCTTT,CASIDRGPVGTEAFF
TRBJ2-1,-,TRBV28,-,TGTGCCAGCCAGCGGGTCGTGCAGTTCTTC,CASQRVVQFF
TRBJ2-2,-,TRBV30,once,TGTGCCGGCGGAAACTCCGGGGAGCTGTTTTTT,CAGGNSGELFF
TRBJ2-5,-,TRBV18,once,TGTGCCAGCTCACCGCCTGACACGTTCGCGGGGACCCAGTACTTC,CASSPPDTFAGTQYF
TRBJ2-1,-,TRBV2,few,TGTGCCAGCTCTTTCTGGGCGGGGCACGAGCAGTTCTTC,CASSFWAGHEQFF
TRBJ1-1,-,TRBV3-1/TRBV3-2,few,TGTGCCAGCAGCAAGGGGGAACTTTTTTACACTGAAGCTTTCTTT,CASSKGELFYTEAFF